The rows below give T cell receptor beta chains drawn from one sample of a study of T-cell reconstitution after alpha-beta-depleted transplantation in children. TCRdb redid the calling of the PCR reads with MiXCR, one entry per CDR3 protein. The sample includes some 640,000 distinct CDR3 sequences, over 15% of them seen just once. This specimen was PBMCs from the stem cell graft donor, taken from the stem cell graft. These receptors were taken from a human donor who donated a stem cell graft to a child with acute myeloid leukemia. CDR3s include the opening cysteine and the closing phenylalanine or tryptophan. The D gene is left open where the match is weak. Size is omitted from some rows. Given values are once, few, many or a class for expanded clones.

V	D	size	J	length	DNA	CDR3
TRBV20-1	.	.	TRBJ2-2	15	TGCAGTGCTAGAGGGCCGGGACTTGATACCGGGGAGCTGTTTTTT	CSARGPGLDTGELFF
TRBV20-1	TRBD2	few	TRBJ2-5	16	TGCAGTGCCCCTCAGCGGGGCGACTGGGTCCAAGAGACCCAGTACTTC	CSAPQRGDWVQETQYF
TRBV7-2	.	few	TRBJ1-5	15	TGTGCCAGCAGCTTAGCGGTGGGGGGGAATCAGCCCCAGCATTTT	CASSLAVGGNQPQHF
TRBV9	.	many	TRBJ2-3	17	TGTGCCAGCAGCGTAGCTGGTGGGGGGCCCGTCACAGATACGCAGTATTTT	CASSVAGGGPVTDTQYF
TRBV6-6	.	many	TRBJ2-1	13	TGTGCCAGCAGCCGGGGCTCCTACAATGAGCAGTTCTTC	CASSRGSYNEQFF
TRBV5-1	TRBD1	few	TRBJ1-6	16	TGCGCCAGCAGCTTACTAAACCGGGACAGGAATTCACCCCTCCACTTT	CASSLLNRDRNSPLHF
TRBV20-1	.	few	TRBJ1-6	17	TGCAGTGCTAGAGATCGAAGAGGCAGAATAGCTCATTCACCCCTCCACTTT	CSARDRRGRIAHSPLHF
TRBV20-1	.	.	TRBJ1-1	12	TGCATTACCCCCGGGGGGAACACTGAAGCTTTCTTT	CITPGGNTEAFF
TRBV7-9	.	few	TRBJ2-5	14	TGTGCCAGCAGCGAGTACAGGGAGCTCGAGACCCAGTACTTC	CASSEYRELETQYF
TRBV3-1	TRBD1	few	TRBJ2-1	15	TGTGCCAGCAGCCCGAGAGGGGGCCAATACAATGAGCAGTTCTTC	CASSPRGGQYNEQFF
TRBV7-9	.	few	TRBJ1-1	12	TGTGCCAGCACCGCCGGTAAGACTGAAGCTTTCTTT	CASTAGKTEAFF
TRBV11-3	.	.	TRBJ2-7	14	TGTGCCAGCAGCTCCTTCCCAGGGGCCTACGAGCAGTACTTC	CASSSFPGAYEQYF
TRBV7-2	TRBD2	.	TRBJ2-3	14	TGTGCCACGGGGACTAGCGGGGGGTACGATACGCAGTATTTT	CATGTSGGYDTQYF
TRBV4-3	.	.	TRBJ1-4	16	TGCGCCAGCAGCCAAGGCAAGAATAGCAGGAATGAAAAACTGTTTTTT	CASSQGKNSRNEKLFF
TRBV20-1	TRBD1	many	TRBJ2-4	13	TGCAGTGCTGGAGGCCAGGGGGCAAACATTCAGTACTTC	CSAGGQGANIQYF
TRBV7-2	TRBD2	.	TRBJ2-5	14	TGTGCCAGAAGCACTAGAGCGGGGGTGGAGACCCAGTACTTC	CARSTRAGVETQYF
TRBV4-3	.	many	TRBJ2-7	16	TGCGCCAGCAGCCTCCACTGGGGTGCCAGCTCCTACGAGCAGTACTTC	CASSLHWGASSYEQYF
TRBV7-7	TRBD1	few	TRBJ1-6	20	TGTGCCAGCAGCTTAGGCCCGCAGGGGGGTTGTGGGATTCAAGATTCACCCCTCCACTTT	CASSLGPQGGCGIQDSPLHF
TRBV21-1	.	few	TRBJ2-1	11	TGTGCCAGCAGCAAGTCGAGTGAGCAGTTCTTC	CASSKSSEQFF
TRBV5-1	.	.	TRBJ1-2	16	TGCGCCAGCAGCTTGGCCGGGGACCCACCCCCTTATGGCTACACCTTC	CASSLAGDPPPYGYTF
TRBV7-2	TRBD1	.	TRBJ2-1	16	TGTGCCAGCAGCTCCGGACAGGGGAAAACCTACAATGAGCAGTTCTTC	CASSSGQGKTYNEQFF
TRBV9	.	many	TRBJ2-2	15	TGTGCCAGCAGCGTAGAGATGGGGAGGACCGGGGAGCTGTTTTTT	CASSVEMGRTGELFF
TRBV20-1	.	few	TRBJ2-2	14	TGCAGTGCTAGAAGTAGCCCCTACACCGGGGAGCTGTTTTTT	CSARSSPYTGELFF
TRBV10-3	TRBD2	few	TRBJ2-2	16	TGTGCCATCAGTGGGGGGGGACGTATGAGCACCGGGGAGCTGTTTTTT	CAISGGGRMSTGELFF
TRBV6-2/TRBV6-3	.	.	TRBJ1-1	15	TGTGCCAGCAGTTACCGCGACAGGATGAACACTGAAGCTTTCTTT	CASSYRDRMNTEAFF
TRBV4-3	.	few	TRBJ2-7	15	TGCGCCAGCAGCCAAGTTATGGACAGCTCCTACGAGCAGTACTTC	CASSQVMDSSYEQYF
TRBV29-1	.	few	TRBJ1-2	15	TGCAGCGTTGAAGGAGGAGGTCTCAGAGGAGTAGGCTACACCTTC	CSVEGGGLRGVGYTF
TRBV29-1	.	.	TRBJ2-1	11	TGCAGCGTTGACACCCCCGGGGGGCACTTCTTC	CSVDTPGGHFF
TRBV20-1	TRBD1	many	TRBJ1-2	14	TGCAGTGCTAGGACAGGGTTGGGTTCCTATGGCTACACCTTC	CSARTGLGSYGYTF
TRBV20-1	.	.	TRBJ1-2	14	TGCAGTGCTAGAGATGGGGGGGCCGACTATGGCTACACCTTC	CSARDGGADYGYTF
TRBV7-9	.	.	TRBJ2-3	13	TGTGCCAGCAGCTTCACTCCCCTCGATACGCAGTATTTT	CASSFTPLDTQYF
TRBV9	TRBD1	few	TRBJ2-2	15	TGTGCCAGCAGCTTGGGACAGGGGGATTCCGGGGAGCTGTTTTTT	CASSLGQGDSGELFF
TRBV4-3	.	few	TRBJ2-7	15	TGCGCCAGCAGCCCCCGGAGGGAGCGGGTCTACGAGCAGTACTTC	CASSPRRERVYEQYF
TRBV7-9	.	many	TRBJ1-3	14	TGTGCCAGCACCCCAGGATGGGCAGGAAACACCATATATTTT	CASTPGWAGNTIYF
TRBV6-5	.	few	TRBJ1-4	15	TGTGCCAGCAGTTACAATGGGAGGTCCAATGAAAAACTGTTTTTT	CASSYNGRSNEKLFF
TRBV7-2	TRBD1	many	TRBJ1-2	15	TGTGCCAGCAGCTCAACCAACAGGGGCACCTATGGCTACACCTTC	CASSSTNRGTYGYTF
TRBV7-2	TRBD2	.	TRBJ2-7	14	TGTGCCAGCGTTGAAGGACTAGCGGGGAAAGAGCAGTACTTC	CASVEGLAGKEQYF
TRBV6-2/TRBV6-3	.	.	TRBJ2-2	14	TGTGCCTGCTCGGGAAGGCGGAACACCGGGGAGCTGTTTTTT	CACSGRRNTGELFF
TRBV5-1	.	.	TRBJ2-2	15	TGCGCCAGCAGCTTGGCCAGCTCGAACACCGGGGAGCTGTTTTTT	CASSLASSNTGELFF
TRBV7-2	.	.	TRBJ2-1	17	TGTGCCAGCAGCTTAGTTGGGGGGCTGGGTGTAGGTGTTGAGCAGTTCTTC	CASSLVGGLGVGVEQFF
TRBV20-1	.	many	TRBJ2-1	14	TGCAGTGCTAGAGGAGCGGGTCTTTACAATGAGCAGTTCTTC	CSARGAGLYNEQFF
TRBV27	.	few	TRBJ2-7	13	TGTGCCAGCAGTTTAAGGACACTCGACGAGCAGTACTTC	CASSLRTLDEQYF
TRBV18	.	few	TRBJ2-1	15	TGTGCCAGCTCACCACTAGGGGGGGACTACAATGAGCAGTTCTTC	CASSPLGGDYNEQFF